The rows below give T cell receptor beta chains drawn from one sample of a study of OX40 agonist ivuxolimab in advanced cancers. The data were produced by immunoSEQ multiplex PCR, yet TCRdb's version contains in-frame clones alone and is incomplete. The top ten clones hold 11% of a sample with about 34,000 clones, approximately 79% of them seen once. The material sequenced was CD4+ or CD8+ T cells sorted from blood, taken in a trial of the OX40 agonist ivuxolimab. The receptors derive from an adult with an advanced solid tumor such as melanoma, head and neck, liver or kidney cancer. Each CDR3 is given with its conserved first and last residue.

V: TRBV25-1
CDR3: CASSASFSAQYF

V: TRBV11-2
CDR3: CASSLDNLITGELFF

V: TRBV18
CDR3: CASSPGTNSPLHF

V: TRBV5-1
CDR3: CASSLRGAPGTQYF

V: TRBV14
CDR3: CASSPKGWRSGANVLTF

V: TRBV5-6
CDR3: CASSFSADSPLHF

V: TRBV29-1
CDR3: CSVEGGSGANEQYF

V: TRBV5-1
CDR3: CASSLTGVLYEQYF

V: TRBV9
CDR3: CASSLDREGWETQYF

V: TRBV19
CDR3: CASTTSGFYNEQFF

V: TRBV11-2
CDR3: CASIGTSRSGANVLTF

V: TRBV11-2
CDR3: CASSPGDVHTEAFF

V: TRBV4-1
CDR3: CASSQDRSGGGTEAFF

V: TRBV2
CDR3: CASRDPGAGKADTQYF

V: TRBV30
CDR3: CAWRRTGSNQPQHF

V: TRBV4-1
CDR3: CASSQVRRGTLNTEAFF

V: TRBV2
CDR3: CASSLAGGAYNEQFF

V: TRBV30
CDR3: CAWSAGRGSTDTQYF

V: TRBV7-9
CDR3: CASSLSNYEQYF

V: TRBV9
CDR3: CASSVEPSSGNTIYF

V: TRBV19
CDR3: CASHQTDTQPQHF

V: TRBV5-8
CDR3: CASSLRRAGDQPQHF

V: TRBV2
CDR3: CASSTLRGQGGTYEQYF

V: TRBV5-4
CDR3: CASSSPSAEAFF

V: TRBV5-6
CDR3: CASSLAGGNQPQHF

V: TRBV18
CDR3: CASSRGDSPYEQYF

V: TRBV5-6
CDR3: CASTNRETQYF

V: TRBV5-6
CDR3: CASSSDSYSNQPQHF

V: TRBV27
CDR3: CASSFTTSLSNEQFF

V: TRBV6-1
CDR3: CASSGRGRQIIREAFF

V: TRBV7-6
CDR3: CASSLGNQETQYF

V: TRBV19
CDR3: CASSIGGRAEQYF

V: TRBV15
CDR3: CATSRQLSGNTIYF

V: TRBV2
CDR3: CATLRKDRERAYEQYF

V: TRBV4-3
CDR3: CASSQEGRGWTEAFF

V: TRBV6-5
CDR3: CASKLTAGNYEQYF

V: TRBV20-1
CDR3: CSVPENTEAFF

V: TRBV5-1
CDR3: CASSLEPQGAIHSPLHF

V: TRBV5-1
CDR3: CASSAGVGLGMNTEAFF

V: TRBV19
CDR3: CASSMTSGAGNYGYTF

V: TRBV6-5
CDR3: CASSYPGLSNTEAFF

V: TRBV5-6
CDR3: CASRAQGGSGYTF

V: TRBV27
CDR3: CASRTGTGGTGELFF

V: TRBV2
CDR3: CASRGQGVGSTTEAFF